This entry lists 27 T cell receptor beta chains sequenced from one sample in a study of human T cells and chemical hapten exposure. Noted time point: patch test 2, 6 weeks after DPC sensitization. Regarding treatment: therapeutic diphenylcyclopropenone sensitization with weekly scalp DPC. TCRdb fed the RACE reads into MiXCR, producing one record per CDR3 protein. The repertoire holds 85,000 to 95,000 distinct CDR3 sequences, with 11% as singletons. The sample here was whole blood, taken in connection with sensitization to the hapten diphenylcyclopropenone (DPC). These receptors were obtained from a man in his forties with alopecia areata. Some clones in this sample may be carry-over from other donors' samples.

This clonotype was detected many times. This chain links TRBV12-3 or TRBV12-4 with TRBJ1-1; D is uncertain. This CDR3 is 14 amino acids long. Deletions cut 2 bases from V and 1 base from J, with 8 bases between. The CDR3 reads CASSLSESNTEAFF. For the CDR3, the DNA is TGTGCCAGCAGTTTATCAGAATCGAACACTGAAGCTTTCTTT.

V usage is TRBV20-1 and J usage is TRBJ1-2, with 10 nucleotides matching TRBD1. This CDR3 region has 12 residues. Trimming at V came to 6 bases and at J to 9 bases, leaving 7 bases not matched to a gene. In germline, CDR1 is DFQATT, CDR2 SNEGSKA (reference sequence). The CDR3 bases are TGCAGTGCCAGACCGGGACAGGGGAGCTACACCTTC. Its protein is CSARPGQGSYTF.

V is TRBV28 and J is TRBJ1-2; TRBD1 matches at 7 bases. Germline values: CDR1 MDHEN, CDR2 SYDVKM. This CDR3 region has 14 residues. With V trimmed by 4 bases and J by 4 bases, 6 bases remained unmatched. The CDR3 sequence: CASSWRDSLYGYTF. Written as DNA, the CDR3 is TGTGCCAGCAGTTGGAGGGACAGCCTCTATGGCTACACCTTC.

This clonotype was picked up a small number of times. The chain uses TRBV6-6 and TRBJ2-7, with 11 nucleotides matching TRBD2. CDR3 size: 15 residues. Germline-derived CDR1 and CDR2 are MNHNY and SVGAGI (reference sequence). Germline trimming cut 5 bases from V and 9 bases from J; bases unmatched to any gene: 12. In nucleotides, the CDR3 is TGTGCCAGCAGTGTCCCGGGACTAGCGGATGGGGGGCAGTACTTC. Its protein product is CASSVPGLADGGQYF.

This clonotype was recorded many times. The chain recombines TRBV6-6 with TRBJ1-3; D is ambiguous. This CDR3 is built from 16 residues. V was shortened by 1 base and J by 2 bases, with 12 bases between the two germline ends. CDR1 MNHNY and CDR2 SVGAGI come from the germline V gene (reference sequence). This CDR3 is CASSYFAAGAGNTIYF. The CDR3 nucleotides read TGTGCCAGCAGTTACTTTGCAGCAGGAGCTGGAAACACCATATATTTT.

The rearrangement joins TRBV30 to TRBJ1-2; TRBD1 matches 7 bases. There are 14 residues in the CDR3. After removal of 1 base from V and 0 bases from J, the junction contained 2 bases not matched to a gene. Germline loops: CDR1 GTSNPN, CDR2 SVGIG (reference sequence). CDR3 protein: CAWSGQGSNYGYTF. The CDR3 nucleotides read TGTGCCTGGAGTGGACAGGGATCTAACTATGGCTACACCTTC.

This clonotype was seen a few times. The rearrangement uses TRBV6-5 and TRBJ2-1; 12 bases align to TRBD2. Trimming took 6 bases from V and 1 from J; bases not matched to a gene: 4. The CDR3 runs 16 residues. Germline CDR1 reads MNHEY; CDR2 reads SVGAGI. CDR3 in amino acids: CASRVLAGGSYNEQFF. DNA for the CDR3: TGTGCCAGCAGAGTTCTAGCGGGAGGGTCCTACAATGAGCAGTTCTTC.

This clonotype appeared many times. The DNA of the CDR3 is TGTGCCAGCAGTTCGTGGGGGCTGAACACTGAAGCTTTCTTT. This translates into CASSSWGLNTEAFF. The rearrangement uses TRBV2 and TRBJ1-1; perhaps TRBD1 as D (6 bases). Trimming took off 5 bases at V and 0 bases at J, with 10 bases between the two ends. CDR1 is SNHLY and CDR2 is FYNNEI in the germline V gene. CDR3 size: 14 residues. The full variable domain, its missing parts supplied by reference TRBV2 and TRBJ1-1, is EPEVTQTPSHQVTQMGQEVILRCVPISNHLYFYWYRQILGQKVEFLVSFYNNEISEKSEIFDDQFSVERPDGSNFTLKIRSTKLEDSAMYFCASSSWGLNTEAFFGQGTRLTVV.

This clonotype was counted a few times. The chain has TRBV28 and TRBJ2-3; D call uncertain. The CDR3 loop spans 15 amino acids. V gave up 5 bases and J gave up 2 bases, with 14 bases separating them. In germline, CDR1 is MDHEN, CDR2 SYDVKM. In DNA, the CDR3 is TGTGCCAGCAGTCTTAGGGCAGTATTCACAGATACGCAGTATTTT. This gives the protein CASSLRAVFTDTQYF.

This clonotype was counted only a few times. The gene calls are TRBV5-1 and TRBJ1-6; 7 bases line up with TRBD1. The CDR3 contains 16 residues. V was clipped by 4 bases and J by 9 bases; unmatched bases: 13. From germline, CDR1 is SGHRS and CDR2 YFSETQ. This chain's CDR3 is CASSPGDRALSSPLHF. As DNA, the CDR3 is TGCGCCAGCAGCCCGGGTGACAGGGCCCTCAGTTCACCCCTCCACTTT. Variable domain in full (rest from reference TRBV5-1 and TRBJ1-6): KAGVTQTPRYLIKTRGQQVTLSCSPISGHRSVSWYQQTPGQGLQFLFEYFSETQRNKGNFPGRFSGRQFSNSRSEMNVSTLELGDSALYLCASSPGDRALSSPLHFGNGTRLTVT.

The chain couples TRBV21-1 to TRBJ2-7; TRBD2 is taken as the D call from the table, unchecked against the DNA. TRBV21-1 is annotated as a pseudogene. The CDR3 contains 14 residues. This CDR3 is CASSPRLVSGEQYV. The CDR3 nucleotides read TGTGCCAGCAGCCCGAGACTAGTAAGTGGCGAGCAGTACGTC.

This chain uses TRBV20-1 with TRBJ2-7; 7 nucleotides agree with TRBD2. This CDR3 is 14 amino acids long. The junction had 12 bases not matched to a gene; V was cut back by 2 bases and J by 8 bases. In germline, CDR1 is DFQATT, CDR2 SNEGSKA (reference sequence). CDR3 sequence reads: CSARWLAGTEQQYF. As DNA, the CDR3 is TGCAGTGCTAGATGGTTAGCGGGCACTGAACAGCAGTACTTC.

The rearrangement joins TRBV11-2 to TRBJ2-3; 8 bases agree with TRBD2. The junction had 13 bases not matched to a gene; V was cut back by 8 bases and J by 6 bases. Germline values: CDR1 SGHAT, CDR2 FQNNGV. The CDR3 runs 15 residues. This CDR3 is CASGPGTRSVDTQYF. DNA of the CDR3: TGTGCCAGCGGACCCGGGACTAGGTCCGTCGATACGCAGTATTTT.

With regard to this clonotype: An end of the junction differs from the germline gene, which may be a read error. This chain's CDR3 is CASSTGPRGRNSPLNF. In DNA, the CDR3 is TGCGCCAGCAGCACAGGGCCGCGGGGGAGGAATTCACCCCTCAACTTT. The chain couples TRBV4-1 to TRBJ1-6, with D perhaps matching TRBD1 (6 bases). The CDR3 sequence is 16 residues long. Looked up from germline, CDR1 is MGHRA and CDR2 is YSYEKL.

CDR3 nucleotides: TGTGCCAGCAGTTTATCGGGGCGTGTCCCGTACGGGACCCAGTACTTC. Translated: CASSLSGRVPYGTQYF. J is TRBJ2-5 and V is TRBV27; perhaps TRBD1 as D (5 bases). CDR3 length: 16 residues. CDR1 MNHEY and CDR2 SMNVEV come from the germline V gene (reference sequence). Trimming shortened V by 0 bases and J by 7 bases, and 18 bases separated the two germline ends.

This CDR3 is CASSLTGISNTEAFF. The CDR3, as DNA: TGTGCCAGCAGCTTAACAGGGATCTCGAACACTGAAGCTTTCTTT. The chain employs TRBV5-4 and TRBJ1-1, with a weak D call TRBD1 (6 bases). Per germline, CDR1 SGHNT and CDR2 YYREEE (reference sequence). The CDR3 runs 15 residues. Trimming removed 2 bases at V and 1 base at J, with 12 bases between.

The chain uses TRBV5-1 and TRBJ1-1; the D gene is possibly TRBD1 (5 bases). V was clipped by 4 bases and J by 3 bases, with 13 bases between them. CDR3 size: 14 residues. Germline V CDR1 and CDR2: SGHRS, YFSETQ. The CDR3 region has the DNA TGCGCCAGCAGCAGGGACGGGGCGGACACTGAAGCTTTCTTT. Its protein is CASSRDGADTEAFF. The whole variable domain, remainder taken from reference TRBV5-1 and TRBJ1-1, is KAGVTQTPRYLIKTRGQQVTLSCSPISGHRSVSWYQQTPGQGLQFLFEYFSETQRNKGNFPGRFSGRQFSNSRSEMNVSTLELGDSALYLCASSRDGADTEAFFGQGTRLTVV.

J is TRBJ2-7 and V is TRBV7-2, with a possible D match to TRBD1 (5 bases). CDR3 length: 15 residues. V dropped 2 bases and J dropped 4 bases, with 15 bases sitting between them. CDR1 is SGHTA and CDR2 is FQGNSA in the germline V gene. The CDR3 sequence: CASSLTTRTGYEQYV. The CDR3 DNA reads TGTGCCAGCAGCTTAACTACAAGAACAGGATACGAGCAGTACGTC.

In this sample, this clonotype turned up many times. This chain links TRBV6-2 or TRBV6-3 with TRBJ2-2; unclear D gene. From germline, CDR1 is MNHEY and CDR2 SVGEGT. The V end lost 6 bases, the J end lost 4 bases, and 12 bases lay between the germline ends. The CDR3 has 14 residues. The CDR3 bases are TGTGCCAGCAGACTACCAGTCGGCACCGGGGAGCTGTTTTTT. Amino acids: CASRLPVGTGELFF.

This clonotype was seen only a few times. This chain links TRBV6-2 or TRBV6-3 with TRBJ1-5; 8 nucleotides agree with TRBD1. J lost 6 bases, V lost 7 bases, and 5 bases had no gene match. CDR1 and CDR2 (germline): MNHEY, SVGEGT. The CDR3 totals 13 residues. The CDR3 DNA follows: TGTGCCAGCAAAGGACAGGGAGGTCAGCCCCAGCATTTT. It codes for CASKGQGGQPQHF.

This clonotype was seen more than once but under ten times. This sequence joins TRBV6-2 or TRBV6-3 and TRBJ2-7, with D possibly TRBD2 on 5 matching bases. Germline values: CDR1 MNHEY, CDR2 SVGEGT. The V end was cut by 3 bases, the J end by 1 base, with 13 bases between. The CDR3 totals 15 residues. The CDR3 is CASSYNGKGSYEQYV. In DNA form, the CDR3 reads TGTGCCAGCAGTTATAACGGGAAGGGTTCCTACGAGCAGTACGTC.

This clonotype was seen ten or more times. CDR3 protein: CSVDRQGPDTQYF. CDR3 DNA: TGCAGCGTCGACCGCCAGGGGCCAGATACGCAGTATTTT. V gene TRBV29-1 combines with J gene TRBJ2-3; weak D call: TRBD1 (6 bases). The CDR3 spans 13 residues. Deletions cut 6 bases from V and 4 bases from J, with 14 bases between. Germline CDR1 SQVTM, CDR2 ANQGSEA.

The chain joins TRBV6-2 or TRBV6-3 to TRBJ2-3; D not resolved. The CDR3 totals 13 residues. The V gene's germline CDR1 is MNHEY and CDR2 SVGEGT. Trimming took 2 bases from V and 5 from J, leaving 8 bases between them. CDR3 amino acids: CASSYGQRDTQYF. The CDR3 bases are TGTGCCAGCAGTTACGGGCAGAGAGATACGCAGTATTTT.

In this sample, this clonotype turned up many times. The rearrangement uses TRBV28 and TRBJ2-1, with 11 bases fitting TRBD1. CDR1 and CDR2 from the germline V gene are MDHEN and SYDVKM. This CDR3 region has 16 residues. The junction had 2 bases not matched to a gene; V was cut back by 0 bases and J by 4 bases. The CDR3 nucleotides are TGTGCCAGCAGTTTATGGGGACAGGGGGAATACAATGAGCAGTTCTTC. Translating gives CASSLWGQGEYNEQFF.

This clonotype was seen a handful of times. V and J are TRBV29-1 and TRBJ2-3, with D tentatively TRBD2 (5 bases). The CDR3 length is 13 residues. Trimming left V 4 bases short and J 0 bases short, with 8 bases between. CDR1 is SQVTM, CDR2 ANQGSEA, per germline. CDR3 sequence (DNA): TGCAGCGTTGCGAGGGTTAGCACAGATACGCAGTATTTT. It translates to CSVARVSTDTQYF.

This clonotype was picked up a small number of times. This chain links TRBV7-8 with TRBJ2-1; weak D call: TRBD2 (5 bases). The length of the CDR3 is 14 residues. CDR1 is SGHVS and CDR2 is FQNEAQ in the germline V gene. V was pared by 4 bases and J by 4 bases, with 11 bases between. The CDR3 spells CASSSGYGYNEQFF. CDR3 nucleotide sequence: TGTGCCAGCAGCTCGGGATATGGATACAATGAGCAGTTCTTC.

In this sample, this clonotype turned up a few times. V gene TRBV7-9 combines with J gene TRBJ1-5; tentative D call: TRBD1 (6 bases). Germline V lookup: CDR1 SEHNR, CDR2 FQNEAQ (reference sequence). The CDR3 is 14 residues long. With 3 bases removed from V and 6 bases from J, the gap between germline ends came to 12 bases. The CDR3 sequence is CASSFNREAQPQHF. CDR3 coding DNA: TGTGCCAGCAGCTTTAACAGGGAGGCTCAGCCCCAGCATTTT.